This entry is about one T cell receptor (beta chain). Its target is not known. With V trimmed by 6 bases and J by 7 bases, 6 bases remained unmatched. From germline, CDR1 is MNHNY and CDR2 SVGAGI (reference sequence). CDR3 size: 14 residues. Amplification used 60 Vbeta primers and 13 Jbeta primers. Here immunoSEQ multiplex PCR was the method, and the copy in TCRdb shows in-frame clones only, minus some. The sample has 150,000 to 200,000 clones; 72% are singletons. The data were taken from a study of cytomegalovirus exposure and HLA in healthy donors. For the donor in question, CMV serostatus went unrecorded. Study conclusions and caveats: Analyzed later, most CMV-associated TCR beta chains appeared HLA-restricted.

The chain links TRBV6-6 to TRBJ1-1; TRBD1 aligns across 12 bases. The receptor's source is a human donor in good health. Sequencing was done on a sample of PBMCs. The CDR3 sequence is CASSPGTGGREAFF. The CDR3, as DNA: TGTGCCAGCAGCCCAGGGACAGGGGGCCGTGAAGCTTTCTTT.